These 2 T cell receptor beta chains share one sample of origin, sequenced in a study of early T cells in non-severe SARS-CoV-2 infection. From the 5' RACE reads, TCRdb called clonotypes with MiXCR, one entry per CDR3 protein. The sample has about 45,000 distinct CDR3 sequences, 11% seen once. Source material: whole blood. The receptors come from an adult who was a healthcare worker with PCR-confirmed SARS-CoV-2 infection or an uninfected control (not recorded which).

In its sample, this clonotype was seen many times. The CDR3 DNA sequence: TGTGCCACCAGCAGAGATCAGGTGGGGGGCACAGATACGCAGTATTTT. Translated, it gives CATSRDQVGGTDTQYF. The chain joins TRBV15 to TRBJ2-3; the D call may be TRBD1 or TRBD2 (5 bases each). The V and J ends lost 0 bases and 1 base respectively, with 11 bases between them. CDR1 LNHNV and CDR2 YYDKDF come from the germline V gene (reference sequence). This CDR3 is built from 16 residues.

This clonotype was observed many times. V is TRBV28 and J is TRBJ2-3; D gene uncertain. Between the trimmed V and J ends, which lost 2 bases and 2 bases, there was a span of 8 bases. CDR1 is MDHEN and CDR2 is SYDVKM in the germline V gene. The CDR3 totals 14 residues. The CDR3 DNA reads as TGTGCCAGCAGTTTACGACTCCTCACAGATACGCAGTATTTT. Amino acid sequence: CASSLRLLTDTQYF.